Below are 28 T cell receptor beta chains sequenced from a single sample in a study of shared clonotypes between healthy human individuals (TCRdb year 2020). CD8 naive samples consisted of CD45RO-negative cells that were positively selected for CCR7, yielding a CD45RA+CCR7+ population without TemRA cells. The method was the immunoSEQ multiplex PCR assay. This immuneACCESS table, as held by TCRdb, lists in-frame sequences with V and J called but not all clones. Of the missing ones, under half trace to an unresolved V gene in checked studies; the others have no known cause. Recorded for this sample are about 2 million clones; approximately 94% of them occurred a single time. The top ten constitute about 1.1% of the sample. Source material: naive CD8+ T cells sorted from blood. Per the publication, the cell subset or site label means: CD45RA+CCR7+. The origin of the receptors is a man aged 18-30 years in good health.

Only one count was recorded for this clone. The gene calls are TRBV27 and TRBJ2-1; 11 bases are shared with TRBD2. This CDR3 contains 15 residues. The V and J ends lost 3 bases and 6 bases, in that order; junction bases with no gene match: 4. The germline gives CDR1 MNHEY, CDR2 SMNVEV (reference sequence). For the CDR3, the DNA is TGTGCCAGCAGTTTGGTAGCGGGAGGGTTCAATGAGCAGTTCTTC. Translated: CASSLVAGGFNEQFF.

V is TRBV11-2 and J is TRBJ2-1; 10 bases map to TRBD2. After removal of 1 base from V and 4 bases from J, the junction contained 7 bases not matched to a gene. In germline, CDR1 is SGHAT, CDR2 FQNNGV. The CDR3 length is 17 residues. As DNA, the CDR3 is TGTGCCAGCAGCTTAGCCCCTAGCGGGGGCCATTACAATGAGCAGTTCTTC. This encodes CASSLAPSGGHYNEQFF.

Turning to this clone: One end of the junction fails to match germline, which may point to a read error. The chain links TRBV7-7 to TRBJ2-5; 9 bases agree with TRBD2. CDR1 is SSHAT and CDR2 is FNYEAQ in the germline V gene (reference sequence). This CDR3 contains 15 residues. CDR3 sequence reads: CASSHKAGGGETQYF. The CDR3 DNA follows: TGTGCTAGCAGCCATAAAGCGGGGGGAGGAGAGACCCAGTACTTC.

V gene TRBV12-5 combines with J gene TRBJ2-7; D could derive from TRBD1 or TRBD2 (5 bases each). V lost 0 bases and J 7 bases, leaving 22 bases between the germline ends. Germline values: CDR1 LGHNT, CDR2 FRNRAP. The CDR3 runs to 17 residues. The DNA of the CDR3 is TGTGCTAGTGGTTTGGTTGCCACCGGGACCCTAACCAAGGAGCAGTACTTC. This translates into CASGLVATGTLTKEQYF.

The rearrangement uses TRBV9 and TRBJ2-2, with 7 bases fitting TRBD2. Trimming took 0 bases from V and 6 from J; bases not matched to a gene: 11. Germline-derived CDR1 and CDR2 are SGDLS and YYNGEE. The CDR3 is 17 residues long. Here the CDR3 reads CASSVASGGGWAGELFF. The CDR3, as DNA: TGTGCCAGCAGCGTAGCTTCGGGCGGGGGTTGGGCCGGGGAGCTGTTTTTT.

The CDR3 reads CASSEYRGETQYF. CDR3 in DNA: TGTGCCAGCAGTGAATACAGGGGAGAGACCCAGTACTTC. The chain has TRBV25-1 and TRBJ2-5, with D perhaps TRBD1 (6 bases). Trimming cost V 0 bases and J 4 bases, with 6 bases left between them. CDR3 size: 13 residues. Germline V lookup: CDR1 MGHDK, CDR2 SYGVNS.

CDR3 loop: CASSRGLAGVRTDTQYF. The CDR3 nucleotides are TGTGCCAGCAGCAGGGGACTAGCGGGAGTCCGGACAGATACGCAGTATTTT. This chain connects TRBV13 to TRBJ2-3; 14 positions match TRBD2. The CDR3 is 17 amino acids. Germline V gives CDR1 PRHDT, CDR2 FYEKMQ (reference sequence). J lost 3 bases, V lost 5 bases, and 7 bases had no gene match.

The rearrangement links TRBV29-1 to TRBJ2-1; no clear D. Trimming took 3 bases from V and 8 from J, leaving 5 bases between them. The CDR3 spans 10 residues. Per germline, CDR1 SQVTM and CDR2 ANQGSEA. CDR3: CSVEVYEQFF. DNA for the CDR3: TGCAGCGTTGAGGTCTATGAGCAGTTCTTC.

The chain employs TRBV27 and TRBJ2-7; D is undetermined. V dropped 0 bases and J dropped 4 bases, with 10 bases sitting between them. This CDR3 has 14 amino acids. Per the germline V gene, CDR1 is MNHEY and CDR2 is SMNVEV (reference sequence). In DNA, the CDR3 is TGTGCCAGCAGTTTATCGTTAGGGAAATACGAGCAGTACTTC. Protein sequence: CASSLSLGKYEQYF.

This chain links TRBV4-1 with TRBJ2-2, with TRBD1 matching over 8 bases. The trim removed 0 bases at V and 2 bases at J, leaving 5 bases unmatched. From germline, CDR1 is MGHRA and CDR2 YSYEKL. The CDR3 spans 17 residues. The chain's CDR3 is CASSQDSRGQNTGELFF. CDR3 coding DNA: TGCGCCAGCAGCCAAGATAGCAGGGGGCAAAACACCGGGGAGCTGTTTTTT.

This clone was picked up one time. The same CDR3 arises from other DNA sequences in this sample as well. The chain employs TRBV27 and TRBJ2-3, with D tentatively TRBD2 (6 bases). V was clipped by 0 bases and J by 0 bases, with 10 bases between them. CDR1 MNHEY and CDR2 SMNVEV come from the germline V gene (reference sequence). CDR3 size: 16 residues. This CDR3 reads CASSLSGGASTDTQYF. CDR3 DNA: TGTGCCAGCAGTTTATCTGGCGGGGCTAGCACAGATACGCAGTATTTT.

This clone is a singleton in its sample. The J gene is TRBJ2-7, the V gene TRBV6-5, with 7 positions matching TRBD1. Germline V gene sequence: CDR1 MNHEY, CDR2 SVGAGI. The length of the CDR3 is 13 residues. Germline trimming cut 6 bases from V and 2 bases from J; bases unmatched to any gene: 4. This chain's CDR3 is CASRGQLTYEQYF. For the CDR3, the DNA is TGTGCCAGCAGGGGACAGTTGACCTACGAGCAGTACTTC.

For the CDR3, the DNA is TGTGCCAGCAGTTTCAGCCCGGGGGGCTCCTACGAGCAGTACTTC. Protein: CASSFSPGGSYEQYF. The chain couples TRBV28 to TRBJ2-7, with 7 positions matching TRBD2. Per germline, CDR1 MDHEN and CDR2 SYDVKM. V lost 3 bases, J lost 0 bases, and 5 bases stayed unmatched. CDR3 length: 15 amino acids.

For this clone: Other DNA sequences in this sample translate to the same CDR3. V usage is TRBV9 and J usage is TRBJ2-7; D is perhaps TRBD1 or TRBD2 (5 bases each). Germline assignment: CDR1 SGDLS and CDR2 YYNGEE. V was clipped by 0 bases and J by 1 base, with 8 bases between them. This CDR3 comprises 14 residues. For the CDR3, the DNA is TGTGCCAGCAGCGTAGGGGACGTTTCCTACGAGCAGTACTTC. This translates into CASSVGDVSYEQYF.

The V gene is TRBV4-3, the J gene TRBJ2-7, with a tentative D call TRBD2 (5 bases). The V and J ends lost 4 bases and 4 bases respectively, with 14 bases between them. CDR1 and CDR2 (germline): LGHNA, YSLEER. The CDR3 length is 14 residues. CDR3 loop: CASSLGGSGYEQYF. DNA of the CDR3: TGCGCCAGCAGCCTTGGAGGTTCGGGTTACGAGCAGTACTTC.

The V call is TRBV5-6, the J call TRBJ1-4; D call uncertain. The germline gives CDR1 SGHDT, CDR2 YYEEEE. The V gene lost 7 bases and the J gene lost 7 bases, with 14 bases spanning the gap. The CDR3 runs to 13 residues. CDR3 sequence (DNA): TGTGCCAGCGGGCAGGAAGCGGGTGAAAAACTGTTTTTT. As protein: CASGQEAGEKLFF.

The chain links TRBV4-1 to TRBJ2-1; tentative D call: TRBD1 (5 bases). Germline-derived CDR1 and CDR2 are MGHRA and YSYEKL. Deletions cut 7 bases from V and 3 bases from J, with 13 bases between. This CDR3 region has 14 residues. The CDR3 nucleotides read TGCGCCAGCACGTCAATAGGGGACTACAATGAGCAGTTCTTC. It translates to CASTSIGDYNEQFF.

The chain uses TRBV7-2 and TRBJ2-5, with D maybe TRBD1 (6 bases). Trimming removed 5 bases from V and 3 bases from J, with 19 bases in between. Germline CDR1 is SGHTA and CDR2 is FQGNSA. This CDR3 contains 16 residues. CDR3 loop: CASSHKLVRGEETQYF. The CDR3 nucleotides are TGTGCCAGCAGCCACAAACTAGTCAGGGGCGAAGAGACCCAGTACTTC.

This chain joins TRBV4-3 and TRBJ2-3; 9 positions match TRBD2. With V trimmed by 4 bases and J by 6 bases, 14 bases remained unmatched. Germline V gives CDR1 LGHNA, CDR2 YSLEER. This CDR3 contains 17 residues. CDR3 loop: CASSPSPGETSGDTQYF. Here the CDR3 DNA reads TGCGCCAGCAGCCCGTCGCCTGGGGAGACTAGCGGCGATACGCAGTATTTT.

This clone was counted once. The chain uses TRBV27 and TRBJ2-7; D is uncertain. Germline V gene lookup returns CDR1 MNHEY and CDR2 SMNVEV (reference sequence). The CDR3 has 16 residues. The V and J ends lost 3 bases and 2 bases respectively, with 17 bases between them. The CDR3 coding sequence is TGTGCCAGCAGTTTCTCGTTAGGAGACGGAGCCTACGAGCAGTACTTC. Encoded protein: CASSFSLGDGAYEQYF.

V usage is TRBV4-3 and J usage is TRBJ2-7, with D uncertain. V was shortened by 1 base and J by 2 bases, with 6 bases between the two germline ends. CDR3 size: 13 residues. Germline values: CDR1 LGHNA, CDR2 YSLEER. DNA for the CDR3: TGCGCCAGCAGCCAAGCTAGGGCCTACGAGCAGTACTTC. This translates into CASSQARAYEQYF.

V is TRBV5-4 and J is TRBJ1-1; no clear D. Germline V gene data show CDR1 as SGHNT and CDR2 as YYREEE (reference sequence). The CDR3 is made up of 14 amino acids. The V and J ends lost 4 bases and 0 bases respectively, with 10 bases between them. This CDR3 reads CASSPSNMNTEAFF. The CDR3 region has the DNA TGTGCCAGCAGCCCCAGTAACATGAACACTGAAGCTTTCTTT.

This clone occurred once. V is TRBV7-2 and J is TRBJ1-5; 8 positions agree with TRBD1. CDR1 SGHTA and CDR2 FQGNSA come from the germline V gene. CDR3 length: 15 residues. With V trimmed by 2 bases and J by 5 bases, 5 bases remained unmatched. The CDR3 DNA sequence: TGTGCCAGCAGCTTAAGTCAGGGGGCTTATCAGCCCCAGCATTTT. Translating gives CASSLSQGAYQPQHF.

The chain links TRBV4-1 to TRBJ2-7; no clear D. Germline loops: CDR1 MGHRA, CDR2 YSYEKL. Trimming removed 3 bases at V and 1 base at J, with 10 bases between. This CDR3 spans 14 amino acids. The CDR3 protein is CASSHFKESYEQYF. CDR3 DNA: TGCGCCAGCAGCCATTTCAAGGAGTCCTACGAGCAGTACTTC.

The chain has TRBV28 and TRBJ2-5; no clear D gene. Trimming pared 1 base from V and 5 bases from J, leaving 5 bases between. This CDR3 is built from 12 residues. From germline, CDR1 is MDHEN and CDR2 SYDVKM. The CDR3 DNA reads TGTGCCAGCAGTTTATCGTTGGAGACCCAGTACTTC. Its translation: CASSLSLETQYF.

This clone has a handful of counts. This CDR3 is also generated by other DNA sequences in the sample. The chain carries TRBV15 and TRBJ2-5; D is uncertain. The CDR3 sequence is 12 residues long. Germline CDR1 is LNHNV and CDR2 is YYDKDF (reference sequence). Trimming took off 0 bases at V and 5 bases at J, with 4 bases between the two ends. CDR3 DNA: TGTGCCACCAGCAGAGATTCGGAGACCCAGTACTTC. It specifies CATSRDSETQYF. Using reference TRBV15 and TRBJ2-5 for the parts outside the CDR3, the full variable domain is DAMVIQNPRYQVTQFGKPVTLSCSQTLNHNVMYWYQQKSSQAPKLLFHYYDKDFNNEADTPDNFQSRRPNTSFCFLDIRSPGLGDTAMYLCATSRDSETQYFGPGTRLLVL.

The rearrangement joins TRBV5-6 to TRBJ1-2, with 7 bases aligning to TRBD1. CDR3 size: 14 residues. CDR1 and CDR2 (germline): SGHDT, YYEEEE. Unmatched junction bases numbered 5, after V lost 3 bases and J lost 3 bases. The CDR3 spells CASSSGTDYYGYTF. For the CDR3, the DNA is TGTGCCAGCAGCTCAGGGACAGACTACTATGGCTACACCTTC.

The chain has TRBV19 and TRBJ2-7, with 9 positions matching TRBD1. J was trimmed by 5 bases and V by 3 bases; bases with no gene match: 8. The CDR3 runs to 15 residues. Germline CDR1 reads LNHDA; CDR2 reads SQIVND (reference sequence). For the CDR3, the DNA is TGTGCCAGTAGTATGGCGGGACAGGGTAGCGACGAGCAGTACTTC. This gives the protein CASSMAGQGSDEQYF.